This T cell receptor beta chain was retrieved from a study of blood T cell repertoires in COVID-19. Study background: PBMCs, B-cell-depleted T cells, or T cells were the source of the cDNA or gDNA that made up the material.

Participants reported their clinical history, and cohort assignment relied on those reports. Each recovered donor of Cohort 3 presented with two negative PCRs, clearance, or symptom resolution. In the original analysis: Researchers report that nucleated cell counts were estimated from reference gene primer amplification. TCRdb's table, derived via immunoSEQ multiplex PCR, lists solely in-frame clones and lacks some. From that table come the V and J calls and clone size; the DNA was used to work out D and trimming. Among roughly 220,000 clones listed, about nine tenths were seen once. The TCR originated in a woman aged 30 to 39 who had recovered from COVID-19. The source material was PBMCs or T cells enriched from blood (not recorded which).

The DNA for the CDR3 is TGTGCCAGCACCGGGAGGAACTATGGCTACACCTTC. It yields the protein CASTGRNYGYTF. The chain employs TRBV7-2 and TRBJ1-2; D is unresolved. CDR3 size: 12 residues. CDR1 and CDR2 (germline): SGHTA, FQGNSA. V lost 7 bases and J lost 2, with 8 bases in between.